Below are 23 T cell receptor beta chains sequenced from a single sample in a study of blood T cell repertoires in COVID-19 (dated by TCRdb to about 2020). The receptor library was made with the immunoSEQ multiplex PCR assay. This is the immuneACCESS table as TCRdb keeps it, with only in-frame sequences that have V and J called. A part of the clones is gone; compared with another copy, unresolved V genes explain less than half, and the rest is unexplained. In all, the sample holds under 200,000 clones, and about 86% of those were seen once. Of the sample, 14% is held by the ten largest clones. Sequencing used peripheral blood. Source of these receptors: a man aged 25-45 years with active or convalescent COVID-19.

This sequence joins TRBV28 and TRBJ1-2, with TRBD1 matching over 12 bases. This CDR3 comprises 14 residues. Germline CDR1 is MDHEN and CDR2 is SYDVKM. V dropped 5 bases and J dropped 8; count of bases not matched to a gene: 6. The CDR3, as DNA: TGTGCCAGCAGTCCGGGACAGGGGGCGATCGGCTACACCTTC. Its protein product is CASSPGQGAIGYTF.

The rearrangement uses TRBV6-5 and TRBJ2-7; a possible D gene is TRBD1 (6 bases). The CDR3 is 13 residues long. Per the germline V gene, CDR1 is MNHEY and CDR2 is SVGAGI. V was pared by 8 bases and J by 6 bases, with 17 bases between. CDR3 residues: CASQRTEKGEQYV. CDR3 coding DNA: TGTGCCAGCCAGAGGACAGAGAAAGGCGAGCAGTACGTC.

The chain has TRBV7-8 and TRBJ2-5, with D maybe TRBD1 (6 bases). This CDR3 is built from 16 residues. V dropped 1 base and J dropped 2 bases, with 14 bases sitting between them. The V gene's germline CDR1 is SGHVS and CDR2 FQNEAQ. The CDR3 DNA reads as TGTGCCAGCAGCTTAGGCGAGGGACACCGACAAGAGACCCAGTACTTC. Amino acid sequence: CASSLGEGHRQETQYF. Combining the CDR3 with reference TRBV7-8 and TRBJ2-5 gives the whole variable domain GAGVSQSPRYKVAKRGQDVALRCDPISGHVSLFWYQQALGQGPEFLTYFQNEAQLDKSGLPSDRFFAERPEGSVSTLKIQRTQQEDSAVYLCASSLGEGHRQETQYFGPGTRLLVL.

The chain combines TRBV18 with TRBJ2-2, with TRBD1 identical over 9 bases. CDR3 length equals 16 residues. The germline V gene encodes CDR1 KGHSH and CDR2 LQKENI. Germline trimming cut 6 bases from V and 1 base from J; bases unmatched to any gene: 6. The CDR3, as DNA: TGTGCCAGCTCCCTCGGGACAGGGTTGAACACCGGGGAGCTGTTTTTT. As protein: CASSLGTGLNTGELFF.

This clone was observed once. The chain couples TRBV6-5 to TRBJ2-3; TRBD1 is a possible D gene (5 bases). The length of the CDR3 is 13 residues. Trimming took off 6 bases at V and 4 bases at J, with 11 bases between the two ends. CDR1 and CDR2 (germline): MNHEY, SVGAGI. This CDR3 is CASSNSGSDTQYF. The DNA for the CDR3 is TGTGCCAGCAGCAACTCAGGGTCAGATACGCAGTATTTT.

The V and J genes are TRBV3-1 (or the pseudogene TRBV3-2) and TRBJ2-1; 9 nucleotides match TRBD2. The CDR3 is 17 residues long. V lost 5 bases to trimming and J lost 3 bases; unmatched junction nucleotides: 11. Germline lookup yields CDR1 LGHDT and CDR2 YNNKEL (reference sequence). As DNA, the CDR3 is TGTGCCAGCAGCTCAGCGGGTAGCGGGGGCCGCTACAATGAGCAGTTCTTC. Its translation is CASSSAGSGGRYNEQFF.

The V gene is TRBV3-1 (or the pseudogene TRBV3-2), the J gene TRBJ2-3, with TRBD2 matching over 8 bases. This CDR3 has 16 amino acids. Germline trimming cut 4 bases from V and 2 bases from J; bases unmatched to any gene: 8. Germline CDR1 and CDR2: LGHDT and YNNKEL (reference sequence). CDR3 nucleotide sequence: TGTGCCAGCAGCCCCTCCCTCGGGGGGGCCACAGATACGCAGTATTTT. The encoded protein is CASSPSLGGATDTQYF.

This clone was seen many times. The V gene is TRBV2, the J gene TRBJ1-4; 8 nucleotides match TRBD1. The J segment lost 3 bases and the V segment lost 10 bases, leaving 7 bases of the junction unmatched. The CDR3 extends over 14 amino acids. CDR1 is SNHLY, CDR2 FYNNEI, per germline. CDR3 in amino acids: CAILQGAANEKLFF. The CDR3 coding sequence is TGTGCCATCCTTCAGGGGGCTGCTAATGAAAAACTGTTTTTT.

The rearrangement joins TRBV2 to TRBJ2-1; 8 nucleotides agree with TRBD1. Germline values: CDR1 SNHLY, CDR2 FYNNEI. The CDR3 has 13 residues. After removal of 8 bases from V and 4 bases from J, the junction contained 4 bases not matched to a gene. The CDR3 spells CASGRQGYNEQFF. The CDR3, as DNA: TGTGCCAGCGGGAGACAGGGGTACAATGAGCAGTTCTTC.

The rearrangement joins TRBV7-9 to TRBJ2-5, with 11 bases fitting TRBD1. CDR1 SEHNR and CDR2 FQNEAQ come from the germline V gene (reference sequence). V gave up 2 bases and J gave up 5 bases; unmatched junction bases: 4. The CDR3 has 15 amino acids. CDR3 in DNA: TGTGCCAGCAGCTTATCAGGGACAGGGGGGGAGACCCAGTACTTC. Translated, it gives CASSLSGTGGETQYF.

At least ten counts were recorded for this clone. CDR3: CASSIGANYGYTF. The CDR3, as DNA: TGTGCCAGTAGTATCGGGGCTAACTATGGCTACACCTTC. V usage is TRBV19 and J usage is TRBJ1-2; D is unresolved. The CDR3 sequence is 13 residues long. Trimming removed 3 bases at V and 0 bases at J, with 5 bases between. Per the germline V gene, CDR1 is LNHDA and CDR2 is SQIVND (reference sequence). Together with reference TRBV19 and TRBJ1-2, the CDR3 gives the full variable domain: DGGITQSPKYLFRKEGQNVTLSCEQNLNHDAMYWYRQDPGQGLRLIYYSQIVNDFQKGDIAEGYSVSREKKESFPLTVTSAQKNPTAFYLCASSIGANYGYTFGSGTRLTVV.

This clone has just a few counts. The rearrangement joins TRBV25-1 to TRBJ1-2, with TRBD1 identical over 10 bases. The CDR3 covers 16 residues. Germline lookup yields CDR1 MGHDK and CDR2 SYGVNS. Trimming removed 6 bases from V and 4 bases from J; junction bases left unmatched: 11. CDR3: CASRGSGQGLGYGYTF. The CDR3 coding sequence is TGTGCCAGCAGGGGCTCGGGACAGGGGCTTGGCTATGGCTACACCTTC.

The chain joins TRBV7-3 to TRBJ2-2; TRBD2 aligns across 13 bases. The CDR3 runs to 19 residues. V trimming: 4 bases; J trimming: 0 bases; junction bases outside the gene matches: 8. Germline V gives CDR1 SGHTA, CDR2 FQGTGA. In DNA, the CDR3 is TGTGCCAGCAGCTCAGCCCGGACTAGCGGGGGCGCGAACACCGGGGAGCTGTTTTTT. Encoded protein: CASSSARTSGGANTGELFF.

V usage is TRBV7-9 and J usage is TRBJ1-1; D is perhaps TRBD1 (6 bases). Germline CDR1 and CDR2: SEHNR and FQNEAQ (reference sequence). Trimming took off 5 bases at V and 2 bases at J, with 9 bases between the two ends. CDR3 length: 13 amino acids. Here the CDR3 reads CASSRQENTEAFF. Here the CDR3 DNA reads TGTGCCAGCAGCAGACAGGAAAACACTGAAGCTTTCTTT.

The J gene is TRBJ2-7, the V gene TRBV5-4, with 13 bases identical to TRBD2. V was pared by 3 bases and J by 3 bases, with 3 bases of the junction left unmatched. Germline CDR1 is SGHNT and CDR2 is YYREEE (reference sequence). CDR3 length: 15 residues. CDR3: CASSSGLAGDYEQYF. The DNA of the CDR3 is TGTGCCAGCAGCTCCGGACTAGCGGGAGACTACGAGCAGTACTTC.

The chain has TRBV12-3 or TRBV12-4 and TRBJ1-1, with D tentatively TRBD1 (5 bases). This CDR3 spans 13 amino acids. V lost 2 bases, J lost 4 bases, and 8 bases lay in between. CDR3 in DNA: TGTGCCAGCAGTTTACGGGGGGGCACTGAAGCTTTCTTT. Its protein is CASSLRGGTEAFF.

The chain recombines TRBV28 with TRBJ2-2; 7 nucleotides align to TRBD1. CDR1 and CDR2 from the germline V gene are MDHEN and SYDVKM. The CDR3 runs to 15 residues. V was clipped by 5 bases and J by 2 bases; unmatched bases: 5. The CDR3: CASSQRQGNTGELFF. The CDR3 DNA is TGTGCCAGCAGTCAGCGACAGGGAAACACCGGGGAGCTGTTTTTT.

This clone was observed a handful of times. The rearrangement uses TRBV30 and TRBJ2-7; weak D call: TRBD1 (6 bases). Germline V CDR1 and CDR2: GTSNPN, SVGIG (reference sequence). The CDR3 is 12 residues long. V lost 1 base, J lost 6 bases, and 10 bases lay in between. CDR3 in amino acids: CAWSGGGGEQYF. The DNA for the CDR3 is TGTGCCTGGAGTGGTGGGGGCGGCGAGCAGTACTTC.

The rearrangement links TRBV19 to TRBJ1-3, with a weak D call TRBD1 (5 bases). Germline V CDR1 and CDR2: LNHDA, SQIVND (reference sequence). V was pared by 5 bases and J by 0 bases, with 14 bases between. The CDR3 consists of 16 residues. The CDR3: CASSGYRGLSGNTIYF. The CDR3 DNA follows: TGTGCCAGTAGTGGCTATAGGGGCCTCTCTGGAAACACCATATATTTT.

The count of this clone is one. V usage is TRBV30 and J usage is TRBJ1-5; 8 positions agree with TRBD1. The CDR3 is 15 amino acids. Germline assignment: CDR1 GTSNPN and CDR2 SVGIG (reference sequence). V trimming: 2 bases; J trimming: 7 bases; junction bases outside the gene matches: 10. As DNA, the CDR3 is TGTGCCTGGAGTCCTGCCCCAGGGGGCAGCCAGCCCCAGCATTTT. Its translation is CAWSPAPGGSQPQHF.

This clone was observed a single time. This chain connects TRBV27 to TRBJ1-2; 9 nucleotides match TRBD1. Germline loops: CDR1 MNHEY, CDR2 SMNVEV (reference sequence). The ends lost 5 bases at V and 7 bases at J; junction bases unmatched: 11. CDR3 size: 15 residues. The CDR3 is CASSRGAGTGSGYTF. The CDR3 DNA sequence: TGTGCCAGCAGTAGAGGCGCCGGGACAGGGAGTGGCTACACCTTC.

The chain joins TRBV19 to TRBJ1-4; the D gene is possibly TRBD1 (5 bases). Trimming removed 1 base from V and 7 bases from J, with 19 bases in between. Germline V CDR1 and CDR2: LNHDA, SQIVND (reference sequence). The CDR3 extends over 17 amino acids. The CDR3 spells CASSIVHEDSGGEKLFF. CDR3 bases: TGTGCCAGTAGTATAGTTCACGAGGATTCGGGGGGTGAAAAACTGTTTTTT.

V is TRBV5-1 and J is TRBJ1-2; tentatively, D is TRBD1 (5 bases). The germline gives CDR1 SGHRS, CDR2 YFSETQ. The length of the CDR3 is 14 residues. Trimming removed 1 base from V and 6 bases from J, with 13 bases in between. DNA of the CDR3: TGCGCCAGCAGCTTGTTCAGGGAGGGCGATGGCTACACCTTC. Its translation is CASSLFREGDGYTF.